This paragraph covers one T cell receptor (beta chain) sequence. Trimming took 2 bases from V and 4 from J; bases not matched to a gene: 4. From germline, CDR1 is MNHEY and CDR2 SVGAGI. The CDR3 extends over 14 amino acids. Authors' data handling: Amplification from reference gene primers served as the basis for estimated nucleated cell counts. The data were produced by immunoSEQ multiplex PCR, yet TCRdb's version contains in-frame clones alone and is incomplete. V and J calls and clone size are as listed in that table; D and trimming were resolved from the DNA. The sample carries more than 150,000 clones, nearly 80% recorded once. This entry is derived from a study of blood T cell repertoires in COVID-19. About the study: Spain, Italy and the United States supplied samples that represented acute and convalescent COVID-19. The cDNA or gDNA used as material had been derived from T cells, B-cell-depleted T cells, or PBMCs.

The rearrangement uses TRBV6-5 and TRBJ1-1; 7 bases fit TRBD1. Sequences were obtained from peripheral blood. The receptor's source is a woman at least 80 years old with acute or convalescent COVID-19. CDR3 in DNA: TGTGCCAGCAGTTACGGGACAGAGGGCACTGAAGCTTTCTTT. Protein sequence: CASSYGTEGTEAFF.